Sequencing of this TCR beta chain was carried out in a study of T cells in Graves' hyperthyroidism and ophthalmopathy (dated by TCRdb to about 2019). Describing the broader study: Peripheral blood samples were taken at the time of initial diagnosis, prior to any treatment. TCR V-J signatures able to tell the groups apart were searched for in a discovery cohort of about a hundred patients, of whom over 40 had Graves' ophthalmopathy and around 56 had stable Graves' hyperthyroidism. After blood sampling, hyperthyroidism patients were treated with methimazole at a starting dose of 30 mg daily, and ophthalmopathy patients were treated with high-dose intravenous methylprednisolone. The 100 discovery patients were randomly split 7:3 into training and test sets. The study also compared thyroid tissue and blood T-cell repertoires from about six Graves' hyperthyroidism patients. The paper describes TCR Vbeta CDR3 sequencing of 135 peripheral blood samples, made up of about 40 ophthalmopathy patients, roughly 72 hyperthyroidism patients and 17 progressor patients. Prospective prediction of ophthalmopathy was tested in an independent validation cohort consisting of some 19 hyperthyroidism patients and over 15 patients who later progressed to ophthalmopathy.

Stable Graves' hyperthyroidism was defined as no progression to ophthalmopathy during 18 months of follow-up. Hyperthyroidism patients were aged 18 to 65 years and newly diagnosed, with disease duration of less than 2 months. Any patient with an uncontrolled infection, another autoimmune disease, pregnancy or lactation was excluded. Clinical symptoms, serum thyroxine and TRAb, thyroid ultrasound, and orbital computed tomography formed the basis for the diagnoses. PBMCs were isolated from 7.5 to 10 ml of fresh peripheral blood by Ficoll-Paque density gradient centrifugation. Total RNA was extracted using Trizol reagent, and RNA quality was assessed on an Agilent 2100 Bioanalyzer. This clonotype was found a few times. This receptor's antigen is unknown. The record has no base qualities; no much larger clone is one base away. What the research found in general, with its limitations: Most expanded thyroid clonotypes (frequency above 0.001) were also detected in blood, suggesting blood repertoires may reflect thyroid immune responses. Sample size was not statistically predetermined, and investigators were not blinded to group allocation. In validation, progression to ophthalmopathy was predicted by the model with 70.59% sensitivity and just over 72% specificity, a median of roughly 6.4 months before onset. In cross-validation, a model built on a 13 V-J signature told ophthalmopathy apart from stable hyperthyroidism with under 90% sensitivity and about 81% specificity, and in testing the same model reached 80%/75%.

TCR beta CDR3 regions were amplified from RNA transcripts. A first-round RT-PCR of the TCR CDR3 used the HTBI primer set with the Qiagen OneStep RT-PCR kit. The libraries were constructed in a second round of multiplex PCR and then size-selected and purified. Sequencing of the libraries was done on an Illumina HiSeq2000 using paired-end 100 bp reads. The paper's data handling went like this. SOAPnuke was used to process the raw data, throwing out any read that contained adapters or uncalled bases, had a mean Phred below 15, or lacked an exact constant-primer or identifier match. High-quality paired reads were merged with COPE v1.2.5, and unique nucleotide sequences were defined as clonotypes. MiTCR v1.1 was used to align clonotypes to the IMGT TRBV, TRBD and TRBJ reference segments. The analysis was restricted to V-J combinations with a frequency above 0.0001, which together covered over 99% of the repertoires. The TCS score was defined as the ratio of F50 (clonal expansion) to E x V (chaos), calculated using BLOSUM62-based TCRdist between CDR3 peptides within each V-J. Welch's t-statistics and random forest reduced fewer than 550 V-J features to 13, which were used in a naive Bayes classifier (R e1071). The similarity between thyroid and blood repertoires was quantified using the Morisita-Horn index. The public reads were reprocessed in TCRdb via fastp at Q25 and MiXCR, keeping in-frame beta chains. Identical CDR3 proteins give one entry, which carries the most common genes and DNA. The V and J calls, along with clone size, are taken from TCRdb and not from the paper's own processing. Across this sample there are roughly 800,000 distinct CDR3 sequences, with roughly 40% seen only once. The leading ten clones occupy 8.9% of the sample.

Trimming removed 3 bases from V and 3 bases from J, leaving 10 bases between the germline ends. Including cysteine and phenylalanine, the CDR3 has 14 amino acids. CDR3 DNA only is kept here, 42 bases in frame from base 1. The germline V gene provides CDR1 SGHTA and CDR2 FQGNSA. This clonotype was obtained from a man aged 18 to 29 with Graves' hyperthyroidism. The rearranged segments are TRBV7-2 and TRBJ2-3; no confident D gene assignment can be made. The sequencing input was blood. In nucleotides, the sequence is TGTGCCAGCAGCTTCCTCGCGCAAACAGATACGCAGTATTTT. It specifies CASSFLAQTDTQYF.